The rows below give T cell receptor beta chains drawn from one sample of a study of blood T cell repertoires in COVID-19. Using immunoSEQ multiplex PCR, the repertoire was profiled, and TCRdb retains in-frame clones only, with some absent. The sample yields about 75,000 clones, roughly 82% seen once. Sequencing input: peripheral blood. The receptors were gathered from a woman aged 45 to 65 with acute or convalescent COVID-19. CDR3s include the opening cysteine and the closing phenylalanine or tryptophan.

CDR3 length: 15; J gene: TRBJ1-1; V gene: TRBV5-5; CDR3 protein: CASSSTNPMNTEAFF
CDR3 length: 14; J gene: TRBJ1-2; V gene: TRBV27; CDR3 protein: CASSSRTSIYGYTF
CDR3 length: 13; J gene: TRBJ1-3; V gene: TRBV18; CDR3 protein: CASSTGAGNTIYF
CDR3 length: 11; J gene: TRBJ2-5; V gene: TRBV11-3; CDR3 protein: CASSFLETQYF
CDR3 length: 14; J gene: TRBJ2-7; V gene: TRBV20-1; CDR3 protein: CSASLGGDSYEQYF
CDR3 length: 13; J gene: TRBJ1-4; V gene: TRBV4-1; CDR3 protein: CASSRTGSGKLFF
CDR3 length: 15; J gene: TRBJ2-1; V gene: TRBV6-4; CDR3 protein: CASSDEAGGGDEQFF
CDR3 length: 14; J gene: TRBJ2-5; V gene: TRBV12-5; CDR3 protein: CASGLGQYQETQYF
CDR3 length: 14; J gene: TRBJ2-6; V gene: TRBV2; CDR3 protein: CASSVGPGANVLTF
CDR3 length: 16; J gene: TRBJ2-2; V gene: TRBV7-8; CDR3 protein: CASKNPGRSNTGELFF
CDR3 length: 13; J gene: TRBJ1-5; V gene: TRBV30; CDR3 protein: CAWSVARDQPQHF
CDR3 length: 16; J gene: TRBJ2-1; V gene: TRBV10-3; CDR3 protein: CAISDRTSFAYNEQFF
CDR3 length: 15; J gene: TRBJ1-2; V gene: TRBV13; CDR3 protein: CASSLAAGGIYGYTF
CDR3 length: 14; J gene: TRBJ1-1; V gene: TRBV23-1; CDR3 protein: CASSQSPLNTEAFF
CDR3 length: 19; J gene: TRBJ2-3; V gene: TRBV7-6; CDR3 protein: CASSLTGNVMQSSTDTQYF
CDR3 length: 16; J gene: TRBJ2-3; V gene: TRBV7-9; CDR3 protein: CASTSGGRGNTDTQYF
CDR3 length: 17; J gene: TRBJ2-3; V gene: TRBV28; CDR3 protein: CASSLLGQGKGVDTQYF
CDR3 length: 11; J gene: TRBJ2-3; V gene: TRBV20-1; CDR3 protein: CSAQPGDTQYF
CDR3 length: 16; J gene: TRBJ1-2; V gene: TRBV6-5; CDR3 protein: CASSYSIQGANYGYTF
CDR3 length: 14; J gene: TRBJ2-7; V gene: TRBV5-1; CDR3 protein: CASGPTSSSNEQYF
CDR3 length: 14; J gene: TRBJ1-4; V gene: TRBV7-3; CDR3 protein: CASIPGPKDEKLFF
CDR3 length: 17; J gene: TRBJ2-1; V gene: TRBV7-3; CDR3 protein: CASSRTGTSGRAAEQFF
CDR3 length: 12; J gene: TRBJ1-4; V gene: TRBV24-1; CDR3 protein: CATSDSNEKLFF
CDR3 length: 15; J gene: TRBJ2-7; V gene: TRBV6-5; CDR3 protein: CASTPGGLASYEQYF
CDR3 length: 13; J gene: TRBJ2-7; V gene: TRBV6-5; CDR3 protein: CASKSGSSHEQYF
CDR3 length: 12; J gene: TRBJ2-7; V gene: TRBV27; CDR3 protein: CASSYNRDEQYF
CDR3 length: 12; J gene: TRBJ1-6; V gene: TRBV7-9; CDR3 protein: CASTPGHMPLHF
CDR3 length: 12; J gene: TRBJ1-2; V gene: TRBV5-4; CDR3 protein: CASSGTDRGYTF
CDR3 length: 15; J gene: TRBJ2-5; V gene: TRBV10-3; CDR3 protein: CAISEGGQGATTQYF
CDR3 length: 12; J gene: TRBJ2-3; V gene: TRBV9; CDR3 protein: CASSVGGSGQYF
CDR3 length: 14; J gene: TRBJ1-1; V gene: TRBV5-1; CDR3 protein: CASSLTPRPTEAFF
CDR3 length: 14; J gene: TRBJ1-1; V gene: TRBV19; CDR3 protein: CASSIGGAVREAFF
CDR3 length: 13; J gene: TRBJ1-2; V gene: TRBV21-1; CDR3 protein: CASTRDRVSGYTF
CDR3 length: 15; J gene: TRBJ1-3; V gene: TRBV13; CDR3 protein: CASSLRDSSGNTIYF
CDR3 length: 13; J gene: TRBJ1-4; V gene: TRBV19; CDR3 protein: CASKRAHNEKLFF
CDR3 length: 14; J gene: TRBJ2-1; V gene: TRBV9; CDR3 protein: CASSVDRTSGEQFF
CDR3 length: 16; J gene: TRBJ1-6; V gene: TRBV5-5; CDR3 protein: CASSAYTGSYNSPLHF
CDR3 length: 11; J gene: TRBJ1-3; V gene: TRBV20-1; CDR3 protein: CSATKGNTIYF
CDR3 length: 15; J gene: TRBJ2-2; V gene: TRBV5-4; CDR3 protein: CASSLGTVNTGELFF
CDR3 length: 16; J gene: TRBJ2-1; V gene: TRBV6-2/TRBV6-3; CDR3 protein: CASSYPTSGSYNEQFF
CDR3 length: 13; J gene: TRBJ1-2; V gene: TRBV27; CDR3 protein: CASSSDRVPGYTF
CDR3 length: 14; J gene: TRBJ2-7; V gene: TRBV9; CDR3 protein: CASSGPGQEAEQYF
CDR3 length: 14; J gene: TRBJ1-3; V gene: TRBV5-1; CDR3 protein: CASSQAGIGNTIYF
CDR3 length: 15; J gene: TRBJ1-3; V gene: TRBV5-1; CDR3 protein: CASSFTGEPGNTIYF
CDR3 length: 18; J gene: TRBJ2-2; V gene: TRBV3-1/TRBV3-2; CDR3 protein: CASSHGTSGRENTGELFF
CDR3 length: 11; J gene: TRBJ2-3; V gene: TRBV3-1/TRBV3-2; CDR3 protein: CASSETDTQYF
CDR3 length: 13; J gene: TRBJ1-2; V gene: TRBV12-3/TRBV12-4; CDR3 protein: CASSRTGIYGYTF
CDR3 length: 11; J gene: TRBJ2-3; V gene: TRBV28; CDR3 protein: CASSLGRTQYF
CDR3 length: 15; J gene: TRBJ2-1; V gene: TRBV7-3; CDR3 protein: CASSSKGQDGNEQFF
CDR3 length: 14; J gene: TRBJ2-5; V gene: TRBV27; CDR3 protein: CASRRLVSKETQYF
CDR3 length: 14; J gene: TRBJ2-2; V gene: TRBV5-4; CDR3 protein: CASSKRTVTGELFF
CDR3 length: 13; J gene: TRBJ1-1; V gene: TRBV6-6; CDR3 protein: CASIRDRGTEAFF
CDR3 length: 16; J gene: TRBJ2-5; V gene: TRBV6-2/TRBV6-3; CDR3 protein: CASSSQGTKRKETQYF